The subject of this entry is one T cell receptor beta chain. V was clipped by 0 bases and J by 4 bases, with 17 bases between them. The germline V gene has CDR1 SGHKS and CDR2 YYEKEE (reference sequence). This CDR3 has 17 residues. The authors' processing: Amplification of reference gene primers was used by the study to estimate nucleated cell counts. Using immunoSEQ multiplex PCR, the repertoire was profiled, and TCRdb retains in-frame clones only, with some absent. The V and J calls and clone size were taken over from that table, and D and trimming were inferred from the DNA. Of 200,000 to 250,000 clones listed, around 83% were seen once; the top ten hold about a tenth. The record originates from a study of blood T cell repertoires in COVID-19. Across the study: Sites in the United States, Italy and Spain provided acute and convalescent COVID-19 samples. Sample material is recorded as cDNA or gDNA derived from T cells, B-cell-depleted T cells, or PBMCs.

Seattle's cohort entered during active infection and was followed longitudinally. The chain combines TRBV5-5 with TRBJ1-5; D uncertain. Source material: peripheral blood. This TCR was sampled from a woman in her fifties or sixties with COVID-19, enrolled during active disease. The CDR3 is CASSLGVGGLLNQPQHF. The CDR3 nucleotides read TGTGCCAGCAGCTTGGGAGTGGGTGGGCTTCTTAATCAGCCCCAGCATTTT.